One and the same sample provided the 4 T cell receptor beta chains below, sequenced in a study of cytomegalovirus exposure and HLA in healthy donors. PCR amplification relied on 60 Vbeta primers (plus 13 Jbeta primers). Data came from immunoSEQ multiplex PCR; TCRdb stores just in-frame clones and leaves some out. This sample has fewer than 65,000 clones, with 73% found just once. Sequencing input: PBMCs. The receptors were sampled from a middle-aged man in good health and CMV-seronegative.

The rearrangement joins TRBV5-6 to TRBJ2-1, with a possible D match to TRBD2 (6 bases). The V and J ends lost 1 base and 1 base respectively, with 15 bases between them. The CDR3 covers 17 residues. From germline, CDR1 is SGHDT and CDR2 YYEEEE. CDR3 in amino acids: CASSLPGVAGSYNEQFF. CDR3 bases: TGTGCCAGCAGCTTGCCGGGGGTGGCGGGGTCCTACAATGAGCAGTTCTTC.

CDR3 DNA: TGTGCCAGCAGTCCTGAATCACTCTACGAGCAGTACTTC. This gives the protein CASSPESLYEQYF. The chain is built from TRBV6-6 and TRBJ2-7; D gene uncertain. Germline assignment: CDR1 MNHNY and CDR2 SVGAGI (reference sequence). V was cut by 5 bases and J by 3 bases, with 11 bases left in between. The CDR3 spans 13 residues.

This chain joins TRBV30 and TRBJ2-7; D unresolved. V lost 1 base, J lost 3 bases, and 4 bases lay in between. The CDR3 has 11 amino acids. In germline, CDR1 is GTSNPN, CDR2 SVGIG (reference sequence). CDR3 nucleotides: TGTGCCTGGAGTGACAACTACGAGCAGTACTTC. This translates into CAWSDNYEQYF.

V usage is TRBV30 and J usage is TRBJ1-5; TRBD1 is a possible D gene (5 bases). V was trimmed by 6 bases and J by 1 base, leaving 10 bases between them. CDR1 GTSNPN and CDR2 SVGIG come from the germline V gene (reference sequence). The CDR3 covers 13 residues. The CDR3 reads CACRRQSNQPQHF. In DNA form, the CDR3 reads TGTGCCTGTCGTCGACAGAGCAATCAGCCCCAGCATTTT.